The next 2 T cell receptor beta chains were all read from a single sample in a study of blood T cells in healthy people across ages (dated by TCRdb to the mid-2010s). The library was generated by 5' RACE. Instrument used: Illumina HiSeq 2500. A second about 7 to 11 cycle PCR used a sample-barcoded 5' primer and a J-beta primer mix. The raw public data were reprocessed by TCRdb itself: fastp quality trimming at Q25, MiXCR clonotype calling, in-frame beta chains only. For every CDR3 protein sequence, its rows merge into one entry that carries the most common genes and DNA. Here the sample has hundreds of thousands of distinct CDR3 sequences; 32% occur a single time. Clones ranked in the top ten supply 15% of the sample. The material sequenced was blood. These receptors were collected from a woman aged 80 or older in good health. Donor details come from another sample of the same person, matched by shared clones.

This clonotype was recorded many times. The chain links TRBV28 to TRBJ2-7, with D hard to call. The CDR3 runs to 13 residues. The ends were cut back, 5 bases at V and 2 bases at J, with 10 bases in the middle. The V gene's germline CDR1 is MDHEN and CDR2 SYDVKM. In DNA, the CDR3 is TGTGCCAGCAGTGTGAGTGATACCTACGAGCAGTACTTC. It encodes CASSVSDTYEQYF.

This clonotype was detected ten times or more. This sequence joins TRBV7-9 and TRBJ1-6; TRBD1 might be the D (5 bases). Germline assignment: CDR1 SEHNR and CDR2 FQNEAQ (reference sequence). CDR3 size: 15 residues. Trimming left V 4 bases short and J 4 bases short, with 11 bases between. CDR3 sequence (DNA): TGTGCCAGCAGCTCGGCAGGGCGGTATAATTCACCCCTCCACTTT. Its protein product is CASSSAGRYNSPLHF. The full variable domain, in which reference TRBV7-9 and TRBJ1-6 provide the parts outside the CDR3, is DTGVSQNPRHKITKRGQNVTFRCDPISEHNRLYWYRQTLGQGPEFLTYFQNEAQLEKSRLLSDRFSAERPKGSFSTLEIQRTEQGDSAMYLCASSSAGRYNSPLHFGNGTRLTVT.